These 10 T cell receptor beta chains were all obtained from the same sample, sequenced in a study of technical replicates of blood from a handful of donors. Produced via immunoSEQ multiplex PCR; TCRdb's table is partial and in-frame only. Of about 14,000 clones detected, around 86% appear once; the ten largest clones hold over 10%. Sequenced: PBMCs. The receptors originated from a human donor in good health.

The gene calls are TRBV18 and TRBJ2-1; 8 bases match TRBD2. With 0 bases clipped from V and 3 bases from J, the junction kept 1 base outside the gene matches. Germline loops: CDR1 KGHSH, CDR2 LQKENI. The CDR3 has 15 amino acids. CDR3 sequence: CASSPPSGNYNEQFF. The CDR3 bases are TGTGCCAGCTCACCACCTAGCGGGAACTACAATGAGCAGTTCTTC.

This chain connects TRBV7-9 to TRBJ2-5, with D maybe TRBD1 (5 bases). Germline assignment: CDR1 SEHNR and CDR2 FQNEAQ (reference sequence). This CDR3 comprises 16 residues. Trimming cost V 1 base and J 5 bases, with 17 bases left between them. The CDR3 here is CASSLGLTGSRETQYF. CDR3 nucleotide sequence: TGTGCCAGCAGCTTAGGCCTTACAGGCTCTAGGGAGACCCAGTACTTC.

This chain joins TRBV5-1 and TRBJ1-1, with D possibly TRBD1 on 5 matching bases. Per germline, CDR1 SGHRS and CDR2 YFSETQ. Deletions cut 8 bases from V and 0 bases from J, with 17 bases between. CDR3 size: 15 residues. The CDR3 sequence: CASHREGSLNTEAFF. CDR3 nucleotide sequence: TGCGCCAGTCATAGGGAGGGGTCCTTGAACACTGAAGCTTTCTTT. The full variable domain, its missing parts supplied by reference TRBV5-1 and TRBJ1-1, is KAGVTQTPRYLIKTRGQQVTLSCSPISGHRSVSWYQQTPGQGLQFLFEYFSETQRNKGNFPGRFSGRQFSNSRSEMNVSTLELGDSALYLCASHREGSLNTEAFFGQGTRLTVV.

With regard to this clone: At one boundary the junction diverges from the germline segment, which might be a read error. The chain couples TRBV5-1 to TRBJ2-7; 7 bases line up with TRBD1. CDR3 length equals 16 residues. The germline CDR1 and CDR2 sequences are SGHRS and YFSETQ. CDR3 amino acids: CASSLDGQVISYEQYF. CDR3 nucleotides: TGCGCCAGCAGCTTGGATGGACAGGTGATATCCTATGAGCAGTACTTC.

In this sample, this clone turned up once. The genes are TRBV27 and TRBJ1-1, with D hard to call. V gave up 6 bases and J gave up 5 bases, with 22 bases separating them. The CDR3 consists of 16 residues. The V gene's germline CDR1 is MNHEY and CDR2 SMNVEV (reference sequence). The chain's CDR3 is CASSLIRTQGGTEAFF. For the CDR3, the DNA is TGTGCCAGCAGCCTTATCAGAACCCAAGGAGGAACTGAAGCTTTCTTT.

This clone has more than one count but fewer than ten. The chain uses TRBV10-3 and TRBJ2-7, with TRBD2 matching over 11 bases. The CDR3 contains 13 residues. V lost 6 bases, J lost 3 bases, and 1 base stayed unmatched. Germline loops: CDR1 ENHRY, CDR2 SYGVKD. The CDR3 bases are TGTGCCATCAGGACTAGCGGGAACTACGAGCAGTACTTC. Amino acids: CAIRTSGNYEQYF.

This clone was counted a single time. The chain carries TRBV28 and TRBJ2-7, with a possible D match to TRBD1 (6 bases). Between the trimmed V and J ends, which lost 6 bases and 0 bases, there was a span of 12 bases. The germline gives CDR1 MDHEN, CDR2 SYDVKM. This CDR3 is 14 amino acids long. This CDR3 is CASRRQGHSYEQYF. The CDR3 DNA follows: TGTGCCAGCAGACGGCAGGGGCACTCCTACGAGCAGTACTTC. Filled out from reference TRBV28 and TRBJ2-7, the complete variable domain reads DVKVTQSSRYLVKRTGEKVFLECVQDMDHENMFWYRQDPGLGLRLIYFSYDVKMKEKGDIPEGYSVSREKKERFSLILESASTNQTSMYLCASRRQGHSYEQYFGPGTRLTVT.

The V gene is TRBV29-1, the J gene TRBJ2-1, with D possibly TRBD1 on 6 matching bases. Germline V gene sequence: CDR1 SQVTM, CDR2 ANQGSEA. The V gene lost 2 bases and the J gene lost 6 bases, with 11 bases spanning the gap. The CDR3 totals 13 residues. CDR3: CSVERGGANEQFF. The CDR3 DNA reads TGCAGCGTTGAACGTGGGGGCGCCAATGAGCAGTTCTTC.

This clone was recorded only once. The chain is built from TRBV6-1 and TRBJ2-1; 13 nucleotides align to TRBD2. CDR1 MNHNS and CDR2 SASEGT come from the germline V gene. The junction had 8 bases not matched to a gene; V was cut back by 4 bases and J by 5 bases. The CDR3 is 17 amino acids. CDR3: CASSATLLAGGHNEQFF. CDR3 bases: TGTGCCAGCAGTGCAACATTACTAGCGGGAGGGCACAATGAGCAGTTCTTC.

The V gene is TRBV5-1, the J gene TRBJ2-2, with a tentative D call TRBD2 (5 bases). Germline-derived CDR1 and CDR2 are SGHRS and YFSETQ. CDR3 size: 15 residues. The V gene lost 8 bases and the J gene lost 3 bases, with 17 bases spanning the gap. For the CDR3, the DNA is TGCGCCAGTACCACCAGCGGAGCCTACACCGGGGAGCTGTTTTTT. It yields the protein CASTTSGAYTGELFF.